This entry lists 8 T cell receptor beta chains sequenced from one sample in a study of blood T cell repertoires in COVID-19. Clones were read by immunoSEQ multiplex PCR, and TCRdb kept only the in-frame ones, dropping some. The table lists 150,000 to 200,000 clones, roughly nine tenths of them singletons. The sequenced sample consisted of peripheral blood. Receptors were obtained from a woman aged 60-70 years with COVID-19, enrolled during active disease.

CDR3 in DNA: TGTGCCAGCAGCTTAGGTTTACAGGGCCGGGCAGATACGCAGTATTTT. Encoded protein: CASSLGLQGRADTQYF. The rearrangement links TRBV11-3 to TRBJ2-3, with TRBD1 as a possible D gene (6 bases). The CDR3 covers 16 residues. Germline assignment: CDR1 SGHNT and CDR2 YENEEA. Trimming cost V 1 base and J 4 bases, with 15 bases left between them.

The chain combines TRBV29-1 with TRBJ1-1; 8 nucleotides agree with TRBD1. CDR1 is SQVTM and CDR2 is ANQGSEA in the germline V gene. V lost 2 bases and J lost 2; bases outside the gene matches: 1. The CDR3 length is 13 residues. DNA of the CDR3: TGCAGCGTTGAAACAGGGGGTAACACTGAAGCTTTCTTT. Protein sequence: CSVETGGNTEAFF.

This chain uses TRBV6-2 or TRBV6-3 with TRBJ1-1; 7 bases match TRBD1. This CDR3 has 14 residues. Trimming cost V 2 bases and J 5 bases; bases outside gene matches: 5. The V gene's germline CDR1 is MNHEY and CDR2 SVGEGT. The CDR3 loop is CASSYGGQVTEAFF. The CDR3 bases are TGTGCCAGCAGTTACGGAGGACAGGTAACTGAAGCTTTCTTT.

The CDR3 coding sequence is TGTGCCAGCAGCTTGGGGCAGGTAGGAGGCTACACCTTC. Translation gives CASSLGQVGGYTF. This chain joins TRBV5-5 and TRBJ1-2, with D hard to call. Trimming took off 0 bases at V and 8 bases at J, with 11 bases between the two ends. The CDR3 covers 13 residues. Germline assignment: CDR1 SGHKS and CDR2 YYEKEE (reference sequence). The whole variable domain, remainder taken from reference TRBV5-5 and TRBJ1-2, is DAGVTQSPTHLIKTRGQQVTLRCSPISGHKSVSWYQQVLGQGPQFIFQYYEKEERGRGNFPDRFSARQFPNYSSELNVNALLLGDSALYLCASSLGQVGGYTFGSGTRLTVV.

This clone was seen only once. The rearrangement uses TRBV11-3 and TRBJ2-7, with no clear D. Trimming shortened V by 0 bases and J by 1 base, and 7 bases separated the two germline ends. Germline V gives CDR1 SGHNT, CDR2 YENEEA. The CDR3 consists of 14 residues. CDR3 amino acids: CASSLEQPSYEQYF. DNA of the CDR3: TGTGCCAGCAGCTTAGAACAGCCTTCCTACGAGCAGTACTTC.

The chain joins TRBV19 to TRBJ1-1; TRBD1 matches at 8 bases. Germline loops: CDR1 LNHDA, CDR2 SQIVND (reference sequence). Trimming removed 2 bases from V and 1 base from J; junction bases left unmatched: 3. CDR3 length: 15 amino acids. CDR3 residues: CASSIQGARNTEAFF. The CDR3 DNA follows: TGTGCCAGTAGTATACAGGGGGCGAGGAACACTGAAGCTTTCTTT.

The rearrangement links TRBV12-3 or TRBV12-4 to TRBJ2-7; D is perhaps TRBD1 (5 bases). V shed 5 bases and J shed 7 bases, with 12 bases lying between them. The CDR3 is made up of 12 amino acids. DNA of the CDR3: TGTGCCAGCAGTCAGGGTAAGGTAGAGCAGTACTTC. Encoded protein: CASSQGKVEQYF.

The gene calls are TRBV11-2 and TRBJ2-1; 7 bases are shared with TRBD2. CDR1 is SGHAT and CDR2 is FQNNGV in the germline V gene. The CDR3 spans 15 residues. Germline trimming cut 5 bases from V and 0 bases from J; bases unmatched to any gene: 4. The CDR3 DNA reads TGTGCCAGCAGCCCTCCGGGAGGCTCCTACAATGAGCAGTTCTTC. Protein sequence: CASSPPGGSYNEQFF.